One and the same sample provided the 22 T cell receptor beta chains below, sequenced in a study of tumor T cells in aggressive B-cell lymphoma. Some clones are missing from TCRdb's copy, which holds only in-frame ones; the method was immunoSEQ multiplex PCR. The data show about 10,000 clones, about 89% seen once. Source material: tumor tissue. These receptors came from an adult with diffuse large B cell lymphoma.

The rearrangement links TRBV4-3 to TRBJ1-5, with D uncertain. CDR3 size: 15 residues. Per the germline V gene, CDR1 is LGHNA and CDR2 is YSLEER. The V end was cut by 0 bases, the J end by 5 bases, with 11 bases between. CDR3 in amino acids: CASSQDNSPYQPQHF. The CDR3 DNA sequence: TGCGCCAGCAGCCAAGACAACAGCCCATATCAGCCCCAGCATTTT.

The chain combines TRBV15 with TRBJ2-2, with D possibly being TRBD2 (5 bases). V was pared by 7 bases and J by 0 bases, with 6 bases between. This CDR3 comprises 13 residues. Looked up from germline, CDR1 is LNHNV and CDR2 is YYDKDF (reference sequence). The DNA of the CDR3 is TGTGCCACCAATAGCGCGAACACCGGGGAGCTGTTTTTT. Its translation: CATNSANTGELFF.

About this clone: Other nucleotide sequences in the sample specify the same CDR3. The chain couples TRBV5-1 to TRBJ1-1; D is unclear. Trimming cost V 5 bases and J 0 bases, with 8 bases left between them. Germline loops: CDR1 SGHRS, CDR2 YFSETQ. The CDR3 length is 13 residues. This CDR3 reads CASSREMNTEAFF. CDR3 DNA sequence: TGCGCCAGCAGTCGGGAGATGAACACTGAAGCTTTCTTT.

This sequence joins TRBV28 and TRBJ2-1; possible D gene TRBD2, 5 bases. Germline values: CDR1 MDHEN, CDR2 SYDVKM. V lost 1 base and J lost 10, with 8 bases in between. CDR3 length: 12 amino acids. The CDR3 here is CASSLYGNEQFF. As DNA, the CDR3 is TGTGCCAGCAGTTTATACGGGAACGAGCAGTTCTTC.

This chain connects TRBV7-2 to TRBJ2-7, with D possibly TRBD2 on 5 matching bases. Per germline, CDR1 SGHTA and CDR2 FQGNSA. This CDR3 contains 13 residues. The germline V and J ends were trimmed by 5 bases and 6 bases, with 14 bases remaining between them. CDR3 DNA: TGTGCCAGCAGCCGCCCGGAGGTGAGCGAGCAGTACTTC. Translating it yields CASSRPEVSEQYF.

The V call is TRBV7-2, the J call TRBJ1-5, with TRBD1 as a possible D gene (5 bases). V shed 4 bases and J shed 6 bases, with 16 bases lying between them. The germline V gene has CDR1 SGHTA and CDR2 FQGNSA. The CDR3 has 15 residues. CDR3 protein: CASSSRSGGGQPQHF. The DNA of the CDR3 is TGTGCCAGCAGCTCCCGGTCGGGGGGAGGTCAGCCCCAGCATTTT.

V and J are TRBV7-9 and TRBJ2-2; no clear D gene. V was trimmed by 3 bases and J by 6 bases, leaving 8 bases between them. Germline V CDR1 and CDR2: SEHNR, FQNEAQ (reference sequence). The CDR3 spans 13 residues. CDR3 sequence: CASSFISAGELFF. As DNA, the CDR3 is TGTGCCAGCAGCTTTATCTCGGCCGGGGAGCTGTTTTTT.

The chain combines TRBV29-1 with TRBJ1-2; 7 bases map to TRBD1. J was trimmed by 8 bases and V by 6 bases; bases with no gene match: 12. The V gene's germline CDR1 is SQVTM and CDR2 ANQGSEA. The length of the CDR3 is 13 residues. CDR3 amino acids: CSVTGEGVFGYTF. In DNA form, the CDR3 reads TGCAGCGTCACAGGGGAAGGAGTCTTCGGCTACACCTTC.

The chain employs TRBV18 and TRBJ2-3; 7 positions match TRBD2. With 2 bases clipped from V and 6 bases from J, the junction kept 8 bases outside the gene matches. Germline CDR1 and CDR2: KGHSH and LQKENI. The CDR3 runs to 15 residues. The CDR3, as DNA: TGTGCCAGCTCACCAGAGCGGGGACTCTCGGATACGCAGTATTTT. It translates to CASSPERGLSDTQYF.

This clone has just one count. The V gene is TRBV4-2, the J gene TRBJ1-5, with TRBD1 as a possible D gene (5 bases). This CDR3 spans 17 amino acids. CDR1 is LGHNA and CDR2 is YNFKEQ in the germline V gene. Trimming removed 0 bases from V and 0 bases from J, with 12 bases in between. The CDR3 protein is CASSQDLGGDSNQPQHF. The CDR3 nucleotides read TGTGCCAGCAGCCAAGATTTGGGGGGTGATAGCAATCAGCCCCAGCATTTT.

The table lists this clone with a few counts. The V call is TRBV10-3, the J call TRBJ2-1; 10 bases align to TRBD1. CDR1 and CDR2 (germline): ENHRY, SYGVKD. The J segment lost 11 bases and the V segment lost 10 bases, leaving 5 bases of the junction unmatched. The CDR3 length is 11 residues. The CDR3 coding sequence is TGTGCCACTAAGACAGGGGGCAAGCAGTTCTTC. This gives the protein CATKTGGKQFF.

The chain is built from TRBV7-2 and TRBJ2-5; 9 bases align to TRBD2. Germline V gene data show CDR1 as SGHTA and CDR2 as FQGNSA. The J segment lost 2 bases and the V segment lost 3 bases, leaving 7 bases of the junction unmatched. The CDR3 extends over 16 amino acids. The CDR3 DNA reads as TGTGCCAGCAGCTTTGGATTAGCGGGAGCTCAAGAGACCCAGTACTTC. Translation: CASSFGLAGAQETQYF.

The chain employs TRBV10-3 and TRBJ2-5; 8 bases map to TRBD2. CDR3 length: 15 amino acids. Germline assignment: CDR1 ENHRY and CDR2 SYGVKD. J was trimmed by 3 bases and V by 6 bases; bases with no gene match: 9. CDR3 coding DNA: TGTGCCATCAGCCGAGGACTAGCTGAGAAAGAGACCCAGTACTTC. It encodes CAISRGLAEKETQYF.

The gene calls are TRBV5-1 and TRBJ2-7; 7 nucleotides agree with TRBD2. Germline CDR1 and CDR2: SGHRS and YFSETQ. V trimming: 2 bases; J trimming: 5 bases; junction bases outside the gene matches: 19. The CDR3 has 18 residues. The CDR3 loop reads CASSFAPPLREYSDEQYF. The CDR3 nucleotides are TGCGCCAGCAGCTTTGCTCCCCCCTTGCGGGAGTACAGCGACGAGCAGTACTTC.

The chain is built from TRBV14 and TRBJ2-1, with TRBD1 matching over 7 bases. Germline CDR1 and CDR2: SGHDN and FVKESK. The CDR3 has 15 residues. The trim removed 2 bases at V and 5 bases at J, leaving 6 bases unmatched. CDR3 residues: CASSQRDRAHNEQFF. CDR3 DNA: TGTGCCAGCAGCCAAAGAGACAGGGCCCACAATGAGCAGTTCTTC.

This chain joins TRBV18 and TRBJ2-3; 13 bases map to TRBD2. The CDR3 runs 15 residues. The trim removed 2 bases at V and 4 bases at J, leaving 0 bases unmatched. Germline CDR1 is KGHSH and CDR2 is LQKENI. CDR3 nucleotides: TGTGCCAGCTCACCAGGACTAGCGGGAGCAGATACGCAGTATTTT. It translates to CASSPGLAGADTQYF. Full variable domain (missing parts from reference TRBV18 and TRBJ2-3): NAGVMQNPRHLVRRRGQEARLRCSPMKGHSHVYWYRQLPEEGLKFMVYLQKENIIDESGMPKERFSAEFPKEGPSILRIQQVVRGDSAAYFCASSPGLAGADTQYFGPGTRLTVL.

The chain employs TRBV28 and TRBJ2-3, with TRBD2 matching over 7 bases. V gave up 5 bases and J gave up 2 bases; unmatched junction bases: 10. This CDR3 has 16 amino acids. In germline, CDR1 is MDHEN, CDR2 SYDVKM. DNA for the CDR3: TGTGCCAGCAGTCCCTCCGGGACTACCTCCACAGATACGCAGTATTTT. Encoded protein: CASSPSGTTSTDTQYF.

The chain combines TRBV28 with TRBJ1-1; TRBD1 matches at 8 bases. The CDR3 is made up of 16 amino acids. J was trimmed by 7 bases and V by 3 bases; bases with no gene match: 13. CDR1 is MDHEN, CDR2 SYDVKM, per germline. The DNA of the CDR3 is TGTGCCAGCAGTTTTTGGGACAGGTCAGGGTACGATGAAGCTTTCTTT. Protein sequence: CASSFWDRSGYDEAFF.

This clone was counted between two and nine times. CDR3 loop: CASRGREAGANVLTF. In DNA form, the CDR3 reads TGTGCCAGTAGGGGAAGGGAGGCTGGGGCCAACGTCCTGACTTTC. V usage is TRBV19 and J usage is TRBJ2-6; D perhaps matches TRBD2 (6 bases). This CDR3 spans 15 amino acids. CDR1 and CDR2 from the germline V gene are LNHDA and SQIVND (reference sequence). V was shortened by 6 bases and J by 2 bases, with 11 bases between the two germline ends.

The chain joins TRBV7-2 to TRBJ2-1; D ambiguous. Trimming removed 5 bases from V and 2 bases from J, with 7 bases in between. This CDR3 spans 13 amino acids. Germline values: CDR1 SGHTA, CDR2 FQGNSA. CDR3 bases: TGTGCCAGCAGCCCGGGTACCTACAATGAGCAGTTCTTC. It is translated as CASSPGTYNEQFF.

The CDR3 reads CASSLSRFDRNYGYTF. CDR3 DNA sequence: TGTGCCAGCAGCTTATCCCGATTTGACAGAAACTATGGCTACACCTTC. J is TRBJ1-2 and V is TRBV7-9, with a tentative D call TRBD1 (5 bases). V lost 2 bases and J 2 bases, leaving 15 bases between the germline ends. Germline values: CDR1 SEHNR, CDR2 FQNEAQ (reference sequence). The CDR3 runs 16 residues. Supplemented by reference TRBV7-9 and TRBJ1-2, the full variable domain reads DTGVSQNPRHKITKRGQNVTFRCDPISEHNRLYWYRQTLGQGPEFLTYFQNEAQLEKSRLLSDRFSAERPKGSFSTLEIQRTEQGDSAMYLCASSLSRFDRNYGYTFGSGTRLTVV.

This chain joins TRBV4-1 and TRBJ2-1, with D perhaps TRBD2 (6 bases). Trimming removed 5 bases from V and 7 bases from J, with 9 bases in between. CDR1 is MGHRA, CDR2 YSYEKL, per germline. This CDR3 is 12 amino acids long. The CDR3 sequence: CASSLGGNEQFF. The CDR3 DNA reads TGCGCCAGCAGCTTGGGGGGTAATGAGCAGTTCTTC.